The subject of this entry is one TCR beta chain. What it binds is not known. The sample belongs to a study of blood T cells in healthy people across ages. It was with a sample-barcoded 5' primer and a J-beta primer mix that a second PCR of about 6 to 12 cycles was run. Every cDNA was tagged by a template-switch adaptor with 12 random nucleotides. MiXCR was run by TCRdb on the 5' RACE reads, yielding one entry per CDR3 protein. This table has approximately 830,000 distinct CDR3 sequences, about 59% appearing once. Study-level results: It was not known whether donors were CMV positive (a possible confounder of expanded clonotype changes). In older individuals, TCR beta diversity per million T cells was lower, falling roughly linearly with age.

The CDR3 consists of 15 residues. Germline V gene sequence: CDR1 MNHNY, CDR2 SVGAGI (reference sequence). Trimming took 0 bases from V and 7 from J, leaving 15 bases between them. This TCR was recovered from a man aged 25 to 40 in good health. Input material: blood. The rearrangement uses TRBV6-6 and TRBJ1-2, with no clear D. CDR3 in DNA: TGTGCCAGCAGTTACTCTTTGACCGGCTTATCTGGCTACACCTTC. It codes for CASSYSLTGLSGYTF.